This T cell receptor (beta chain) originates from a study of T-cell memory formation after mild COVID-19. This clonotype has just a few counts. Its target is not known. In TCRdb, the 5' RACE reads were re-called with MiXCR into one record per CDR3 protein. The sample lists 450,000 or so distinct CDR3 sequences; 20% were seen once. Points from the study as a whole: A second wave expanding day 15 to 37 was CD4+-biased; contracting clones were balanced. Cross-reactive memory apparently joined, as some responding clones appeared in pre-infection memory.

The source material was PBMCs or a T cell subset sorted from them (not recorded which). The TCR sequence derives from an adult woman who had mild COVID-19 (a few samples of this study predate the infection). Cell type and time point are not known.

CDR3 sequence (DNA): TGTGCCAGCAGCTTAGGCGGGAGGGGTGATACGCAGTATTTT. Protein product: CASSLGGRGDTQYF. The V gene is TRBV7-3, the J gene TRBJ2-3; 9 positions agree with TRBD2. This CDR3 spans 14 amino acids. V trimming: 2 bases; J trimming: 6 bases; junction bases outside the gene matches: 3. Germline V gives CDR1 SGHTA, CDR2 FQGTGA. Based on the CDR3 plus reference TRBV7-3 and TRBJ2-3, the full variable domain is GAGVSQTPSNKVTEKGKYVELRCDPISGHTALYWYRQSLGQGPEFLIYFQGTGAADDSGLPNDRFFAVRPEGSVSTLKIQRTERGDSAVYLCASSLGGRGDTQYFGPGTRLTVL.